The rows below give T cell receptor beta chains drawn from one sample of a study of blood T cell repertoires in COVID-19. Sequencing used immunoSEQ multiplex PCR; TCRdb keeps in-frame clones, though not all of them. In the table there are about 210,000 clones, about 88% of which are singletons. The source material was peripheral blood. The receptors stem from a man between 65 and 85 years old with acute or convalescent COVID-19. Both conserved end residues are part of each CDR3. The D gene is left open where the match is weak. Clone size is stated in some rows and not others, as once, few, many or a class when expanded.

clone_size	j_call	d_call	cdr3_length	v_call	cdr3_nt	cdr3_aa
.	TRBJ2-7	.	15	TRBV7-6	TGTGCCAGCAGCTTAGACGGTAGTAGTTCCTACGAGCAGTACTTC	CASSLDGSSSYEQYF
.	TRBJ2-5	TRBD2	18	TRBV5-5	TGTGCCAGCAGCTTGGAGACTAGCGGGCCACAAAACCAAGAGACCCAGTACTTC	CASSLETSGPQNQETQYF
.	TRBJ2-7	TRBD2	14	TRBV6-5	TGTGCCAGCAGAGCCGGGGGGGGAGCCTACGAGCAGTACTTC	CASRAGGGAYEQYF
.	TRBJ2-1	TRBD2	17	TRBV5-4	TGTGCCAGCAGCCTTCGTCTGACGGGACTAGCTTACAATGAGCAGTTCTTC	CASSLRLTGLAYNEQFF
once	TRBJ1-2	TRBD1	17	TRBV28	TGTGCCAGCAGTTCCTCCGGGACAGGGGGTAGATTTTATGGCTACACCTTC	CASSSSGTGGRFYGYTF
.	TRBJ2-6	TRBD2	15	TRBV5-1	TGCGCCAGCAGCCCCGCGGGGGTCGGGGCCAACGTCCTGACTTTC	CASSPAGVGANVLTF
.	TRBJ2-7	.	12	TRBV2	TGTGCCAGTACAGGGCTTTCCTACGAGCAGTACTTC	CASTGLSYEQYF
few	TRBJ1-6	.	16	TRBV5-5	TGTGCCAGCAGCTTGGAGGCGGCGGGTTCTGTATCACCCCTCCACTTT	CASSLEAAGSVSPLHF
.	TRBJ2-7	TRBD1	14	TRBV9	TGTGCCAGCAGCGTCGGGACAGATTCCTACGAGCAGTACTTC	CASSVGTDSYEQYF
few	TRBJ1-4	.	16	TRBV4-2	TGTGCCAGCAGCCAAGTTACGCGGGGATTTAATGAAAAACTGTTTTTT	CASSQVTRGFNEKLFF
.	TRBJ2-5	.	14	TRBV2	TGTGCCAGCAGCACGGACTTTCACCAAGAGACCCAGTACTTC	CASSTDFHQETQYF
.	TRBJ1-1	.	14	TRBV6-1	TGTGCCAGCAGTGACGGCCAGGGGTTCACTGAAGCTTTCTTT	CASSDGQGFTEAFF
once	TRBJ1-1	TRBD1	15	TRBV19	TGTGCCAGTAGTTTAATGGACAGGGGTAACACTGAAGCTTTCTTT	CASSLMDRGNTEAFF